The 12 T cell receptor beta chains below come from one sample, sequenced in a study of OX40 agonist ivuxolimab in advanced cancers. TCRdb keeps only in-frame clones here, not all; method: immunoSEQ multiplex PCR. The sample contains 74,000 or so clones, roughly 91% of which appear only once. Sequencing used CD4+ or CD8+ T cells sorted from blood, obtained in a trial of the OX40 agonist ivuxolimab. The receptor set was obtained from an adult with an advanced solid tumor such as melanoma, head and neck, liver or kidney cancer.

CDR3 in DNA: TGTGCCAGCAGAAGGGGACAGGCGGAGAATTCACCCCTCCACTTT. Translating it yields CASRRGQAENSPLHF. The V and J genes are TRBV6-1 and TRBJ1-6, with 8 nucleotides matching TRBD1. The CDR3 loop spans 15 amino acids. From germline, CDR1 is MNHNS and CDR2 SASEGT. With 6 bases clipped from V and 7 bases from J, the junction kept 8 bases outside the gene matches.

In its sample, this clone was seen once. V and J are TRBV7-2 and TRBJ2-5, with unresolved D. CDR3 length equals 13 residues. Per the germline V gene, CDR1 is SGHTA and CDR2 is FQGNSA. V lost 2 bases and J 5 bases, leaving 9 bases between the germline ends. The DNA of the CDR3 is TGTGCCAGCAGCTTAACGGGCGGCGAGACCCAGTACTTC. Protein: CASSLTGGETQYF.

V gene TRBV6-6 combines with J gene TRBJ2-2, with TRBD1 matching over 12 bases. The CDR3 covers 15 residues. Germline CDR1 MNHNY, CDR2 SVGAGI (reference sequence). The V segment lost 7 bases and the J segment 5 bases; nucleotides outside the gene matches: 5. As DNA, the CDR3 is TGTGCCAGCAACTTGGGACAGGGGGCGACCGGGGAGCTGTTTTTT. This sequence encodes CASNLGQGATGELFF.

The rearrangement links TRBV7-3 to TRBJ2-1, with 7 nucleotides matching TRBD2. The CDR3 sequence is 12 residues long. CDR1 and CDR2 (germline): SGHTA, FQGTGA. V was clipped by 5 bases and J by 15 bases; unmatched bases: 10. CDR3 DNA: TGTGCCAGCAGCCTACCCGGGACTAAGCCGTTCTTC. This gives the protein CASSLPGTKPFF.

The chain joins TRBV5-4 to TRBJ1-1; no reliable D call. The CDR3 length is 14 residues. The V gene lost 1 base and the J gene lost 1 base, with 8 bases spanning the gap. In germline, CDR1 is SGHNT, CDR2 YYREEE (reference sequence). The CDR3 DNA reads TGTGCCAGCAGCTTGTACAGCTCGAACACTGAAGCTTTCTTT. Its translation: CASSLYSSNTEAFF.

J is TRBJ2-5 and V is TRBV9; D unclear. V lost 4 bases and J lost 2, with 9 bases in between. Germline CDR1 reads SGDLS; CDR2 reads YYNGEE. The CDR3 totals 13 residues. The DNA of the CDR3 is TGTGCCAGCAGCAGACAAGTTCAAGAGACCCAGTACTTC. Residues: CASSRQVQETQYF.

J is TRBJ1-1 and V is TRBV7-9; 7 positions agree with TRBD1. Trimming cost V 6 bases and J 3 bases; bases outside gene matches: 13. The CDR3 spans 16 residues. Germline loops: CDR1 SEHNR, CDR2 FQNEAQ (reference sequence). Written as DNA, the CDR3 is TGTGCCAGCAGATCCTCAAACAGGGGCGCGGACACTGAAGCTTTCTTT. Translated: CASRSSNRGADTEAFF.

The chain has TRBV9 and TRBJ2-3, with 7 bases aligning to TRBD2. The CDR3 loop spans 17 amino acids. Unmatched junction bases numbered 8, after V lost 0 bases and J lost 1 base. Germline CDR1 is SGDLS and CDR2 is YYNGEE. The DNA for the CDR3 is TGTGCCAGCAGCGTAGAGGCAGGCCTAGCGGGCACAGATACGCAGTATTTT. It encodes CASSVEAGLAGTDTQYF.

This chain uses TRBV6-1 with TRBJ2-5, with 13 bases aligning to TRBD2. Germline CDR1 MNHNS, CDR2 SASEGT. The CDR3 contains 18 residues. Trimming cost V 0 bases and J 3 bases; bases outside gene matches: 7. Here the CDR3 reads CASSEATSGRPTKETQYF. CDR3 sequence (DNA): TGTGCCAGCAGTGAAGCGACTAGCGGGAGGCCGACTAAAGAGACCCAGTACTTC.

The chain recombines TRBV7-8 with TRBJ1-2, with 7 bases identical to TRBD1. Germline V gene sequence: CDR1 SGHVS, CDR2 FQNEAQ. The trim removed 5 bases at V and 12 bases at J, leaving 12 bases unmatched. The CDR3 length is 13 residues. This chain's CDR3 is CASSKLTGSEDTF. In DNA form, the CDR3 reads TGTGCCAGCAGCAAATTGACAGGGTCGGAGGACACCTTC.

The chain links TRBV14 to TRBJ2-2; no clear D. Germline CDR1 and CDR2: SGHDN and FVKESK. This CDR3 is 14 amino acids long. Trimming cost V 1 base and J 7 bases, with 10 bases left between them. The CDR3 protein is CASSQVKGNGELFF. For the CDR3, the DNA is TGTGCCAGCAGCCAAGTGAAGGGAAACGGGGAGCTGTTTTTT.

This clone was recorded only once. The chain employs TRBV7-3 and TRBJ2-1; D may match TRBD1 or TRBD2 (6 bases each). Trimming shortened V by 6 bases and J by 8 bases, and 8 bases separated the two germline ends. The CDR3 length is 11 residues. Germline V lookup: CDR1 SGHTA, CDR2 FQGTGA. The CDR3 DNA sequence: TGTGCCAGCAGGGGGGGCGATGAGCAGTTCTTC. It specifies CASRGGDEQFF. Full variable domain (missing parts from reference TRBV7-3 and TRBJ2-1): GAGVSQTPSNKVTEKGKYVELRCDPISGHTALYWYRQSLGQGPEFLIYFQGTGAADDSGLPNDRFFAVRPEGSVSTLKIQRTERGDSAVYLCASRGGDEQFFGPGTRLTVL.